This T cell receptor beta chain was sequenced for a study of CD8 T cells in Susac syndrome. Whole-study findings and limits: It was in TEMRA cells and active patients that Susac CD8+ clonal expansion peaked. In total CD8+ repertoires, around 17 Susac-specific public clones were detected, and CD8+ TEMRA repertoires contained several.

Both CD4+ and CD8+ T cells were negatively isolated, and TEMRA cells underwent FACS enrichment. With regard to this clonotype: What it recognizes is unknown.

This CDR3 has 13 residues. Deletions cut 1 base from V and 4 bases from J, with 10 bases between. Germline CDR1 and CDR2: SQVTM and ANQGSEA. Random hexamers primed reverse transcription of roughly 0.5 to 1 ug RNA. Amplification of TCR beta CDR3 was carried out by immunoSEQ multiplex PCR, which covered 54 Vbeta and 13 Jbeta segments. TCRdb reanalysed the immunoSEQ multiplex PCR reads using MiXCR and keeps one entry per CDR3 protein. The sample carries roughly 110,000 distinct CDR3 sequences, approximately 95% recorded once. Sequencing was performed on CD8+ T cells from PBMCs. The rearrangement uses TRBV29-1 and TRBJ1-2; maybe TRBD1 (5 bases). This TCR came from a human donor with Susac syndrome. Here the CDR3 reads CSVEVRGPYGYTF. Here the CDR3 DNA reads TGCAGCGTTGAAGTGAGGGGTCCCTATGGCTACACCTTC.